This is a list of T cell receptor beta chains from one sample in a study of T cells in Graves' hyperthyroidism and ophthalmopathy. TCRdb reprocessed the multiplex PCR reads via MiXCR and lists one record per CDR3 protein. The table lists 750,000 to 950,000 distinct CDR3 sequences, more than 30% of them singletons. The sample taken for sequencing was blood. These receptors all come from a man between 18 and 29 years old with Graves' hyperthyroidism. The CDR3 runs from the conserved cysteine through the conserved F or W. Each record gives: V gene, J gene, D gene, clone size, CDR3 protein, CDR3 DNA. D genes are given only for firm matches. Some rows have no size entry. The others give once, few or many, or a class for an expanded clone.

v_call: TRBV2; j_call: TRBJ1-2; d_call: TRBD1; clone_size: -; cdr3_aa: CASRQGQGAEGYTF; cdr3_nt: TGTGCCAGCCGACAGGGACAGGGGGCGGAGGGCTACACCTTC
v_call: TRBV10-3; j_call: TRBJ2-7; d_call: -; clone_size: -; cdr3_aa: CASSEVGSPYEQYF; cdr3_nt: TGTGCCAGCAGTGAAGTAGGCAGTCCCTACGAGCAGTACTTC
v_call: TRBV9; j_call: TRBJ1-1; d_call: -; clone_size: many; cdr3_aa: CASGPVGEAFF; cdr3_nt: TGTGCCAGCGGGCCCGTAGGTGAAGCTTTCTTT
v_call: TRBV5-4; j_call: TRBJ2-7; d_call: -; clone_size: few; cdr3_aa: CASSLLDSNEQYF; cdr3_nt: TGTGCCAGCAGCTTGCTGGACAGTAACGAGCAGTACTTC
v_call: TRBV12-3/TRBV12-4; j_call: TRBJ1-5; d_call: -; clone_size: few; cdr3_aa: CASTPGDPQPQHF; cdr3_nt: TGTGCCAGCACCCCAGGGGACCCTCAGCCCCAGCATTTT
v_call: TRBV7-2; j_call: TRBJ2-5; d_call: -; clone_size: -; cdr3_aa: CASSPLMGGRETQYF; cdr3_nt: TGTGCCAGCAGCCCTCTTATGGGGGGTAGGGAGACCCAGTACTTC
v_call: TRBV24-1; j_call: TRBJ1-2; d_call: TRBD1; clone_size: many; cdr3_aa: CATSDLTGTVPGYTF; cdr3_nt: TGTGCCACCAGTGACCTTACCGGGACAGTCCCTGGCTACACCTTC
v_call: TRBV24-1; j_call: TRBJ2-7; d_call: -; clone_size: many; cdr3_aa: CATSGNHEQYF; cdr3_nt: TGTGCCACCTCGGGGAACCACGAGCAGTACTTC
v_call: TRBV29-1; j_call: TRBJ2-7; d_call: -; clone_size: -; cdr3_aa: CSVRGQGYYEQYF; cdr3_nt: TGCAGCGTTCGGGGGCAGGGTTACTACGAGCAGTACTTC
v_call: TRBV6-6; j_call: TRBJ1-4; d_call: -; clone_size: -; cdr3_aa: CASYSEPGEKLFF; cdr3_nt: TGTGCCAGCTACTCGGAACCTGGTGAAAAACTGTTTTTT
v_call: TRBV20-1; j_call: TRBJ2-7; d_call: -; clone_size: -; cdr3_aa: CSAPGTGLNSYEQYF; cdr3_nt: TGCAGTGCTCCCGGGACCGGACTAAACTCCTACGAGCAGTACTTC
v_call: TRBV7-2; j_call: TRBJ2-7; d_call: TRBD1; clone_size: few; cdr3_aa: CASSPTGTAPYEQYF; cdr3_nt: TGTGCCAGCAGCCCGACCGGGACAGCGCCCTACGAGCAGTACTTC
v_call: TRBV19; j_call: TRBJ1-1; d_call: TRBD1; clone_size: -; cdr3_aa: CASGMRSGTGEAFF; cdr3_nt: TGTGCCAGTGGTATGAGGAGCGGGACAGGGGAAGCTTTCTTT
v_call: TRBV11-2; j_call: TRBJ1-5; d_call: -; clone_size: few; cdr3_aa: CASSLDAGPAQPQHF; cdr3_nt: TGTGCCAGCAGCTTAGATGCAGGGCCAGCTCAGCCCCAGCATTTT
v_call: TRBV10-3; j_call: TRBJ2-6; d_call: TRBD1; clone_size: -; cdr3_aa: CAIKGTGGSGANVLTF; cdr3_nt: TGTGCCATCAAGGGGACAGGGGGATCTGGGGCCAACGTCCTGACTTTC
v_call: TRBV6-4; j_call: TRBJ1-5; d_call: -; clone_size: many; cdr3_aa: CASSEGGDNQPQHF; cdr3_nt: TGTGCCAGCAGTGAGGGGGGCGATAATCAGCCCCAGCATTTT
v_call: TRBV20-1; j_call: TRBJ1-3; d_call: -; clone_size: -; cdr3_aa: CSARDRTTGNTIYF; cdr3_nt: TGCAGTGCTAGAGATAGGACAACTGGAAACACCATATATTTT
v_call: TRBV12-3/TRBV12-4; j_call: TRBJ1-4; d_call: -; clone_size: few; cdr3_aa: CASSLVGEITNEKLFF; cdr3_nt: TGTGCCAGCAGTTTGGTAGGGGAGATAACTAATGAAAAACTGTTTTTT
v_call: TRBV29-1; j_call: TRBJ2-5; d_call: -; clone_size: -; cdr3_aa: CSPGLIGTQYF; cdr3_nt: TGCAGCCCGGGACTGATTGGGACCCAGTACTTC
v_call: TRBV7-9; j_call: TRBJ2-5; d_call: -; clone_size: few; cdr3_aa: CASSQTGQRILETQYF; cdr3_nt: TGTGCCAGCAGCCAAACCGGACAGCGAATTTTAGAGACCCAGTACTTC
v_call: TRBV24-1; j_call: TRBJ1-6; d_call: -; clone_size: many; cdr3_aa: CATSGADRSPLHF; cdr3_nt: TGTGCCACCAGTGGGGCGGATAGGTCACCCCTCCACTTT
v_call: TRBV12-3/TRBV12-4; j_call: TRBJ2-7; d_call: -; clone_size: -; cdr3_aa: CASSVVGSGSYEQYF; cdr3_nt: TGTGCCAGCAGCGTAGTGGGGTCCGGCTCCTACGAGCAGTACTTC
v_call: TRBV12-3/TRBV12-4; j_call: TRBJ1-3; d_call: -; clone_size: many; cdr3_aa: CASSPLGDTIYF; cdr3_nt: TGTGCCAGCAGCCCACTCGGGGACACCATATATTTT
v_call: TRBV19; j_call: TRBJ1-5; d_call: -; clone_size: few; cdr3_aa: CASSDSPGNQPQHF; cdr3_nt: TGTGCCAGTAGTGATTCGCCAGGGAATCAGCCCCAGCATTTT
v_call: TRBV7-2; j_call: TRBJ1-2; d_call: -; clone_size: -; cdr3_aa: CASSLDSGVWGGYTF; cdr3_nt: TGTGCCAGCAGCTTAGACTCAGGGGTCTGGGGTGGCTACACCTTC
v_call: TRBV7-9; j_call: TRBJ2-3; d_call: -; clone_size: -; cdr3_aa: CASSFLWGDTQYF; cdr3_nt: TGTGCCAGCAGCTTCCTTTGGGGAGATACGCAGTATTTT
v_call: TRBV6-4; j_call: TRBJ1-5; d_call: -; clone_size: many; cdr3_aa: CASRRGRCNQPQHF; cdr3_nt: TGTGCCAGCAGGAGGGGGAGGTGCAATCAGCCCCAGCATTTT
v_call: TRBV12-3/TRBV12-4; j_call: TRBJ2-7; d_call: -; clone_size: few; cdr3_aa: CASTWDGTSYEQYF; cdr3_nt: TGTGCCAGCACCTGGGACGGGACCTCCTACGAGCAGTACTTC
v_call: TRBV12-3/TRBV12-4; j_call: TRBJ2-5; d_call: -; clone_size: -; cdr3_aa: CASSLGFSGKETQYF; cdr3_nt: TGTGCCAGCAGCTTAGGCTTTAGCGGAAAAGAGACCCAGTACTTC
v_call: TRBV7-8; j_call: TRBJ1-1; d_call: -; clone_size: -; cdr3_aa: CASIPGGQMNTEAFF; cdr3_nt: TGTGCCAGCATCCCTGGGGGCCAAATGAACACTGAAGCTTTCTTT
v_call: TRBV2; j_call: TRBJ1-1; d_call: TRBD1; clone_size: many; cdr3_aa: CASDEQGMNTEAFF; cdr3_nt: TGTGCCAGCGACGAACAGGGGATGAACACTGAAGCTTTCTTT
v_call: TRBV7-9; j_call: TRBJ2-2; d_call: -; clone_size: many; cdr3_aa: CASSLPSVVGTGELFF; cdr3_nt: TGTGCCAGCAGCTTGCCTTCGGTCGTGGGCACCGGGGAGCTGTTTTTT
v_call: TRBV5-1; j_call: TRBJ1-1; d_call: -; clone_size: -; cdr3_aa: CASSFELHGPGEAFF; cdr3_nt: TGCGCCAGCAGCTTCGAATTACACGGACCTGGTGAAGCTTTCTTT
v_call: TRBV2; j_call: TRBJ2-7; d_call: -; clone_size: -; cdr3_aa: CASLNYGAPYEQYF; cdr3_nt: TGTGCCAGCCTTAATTACGGGGCTCCCTACGAGCAGTACTTC
v_call: TRBV10-3; j_call: TRBJ2-5; d_call: -; clone_size: -; cdr3_aa: CAISYAVETQYF; cdr3_nt: TGTGCCATCAGTTATGCTGTAGAGACCCAGTACTTC
v_call: TRBV2; j_call: TRBJ1-5; d_call: -; clone_size: few; cdr3_aa: CASSEEGRVNQPQHF; cdr3_nt: TGTGCCAGCAGTGAAGAGGGCAGAGTCAATCAGCCCCAGCATTTT
v_call: TRBV15; j_call: TRBJ2-2; d_call: -; clone_size: many; cdr3_aa: CATSSQGDGELFF; cdr3_nt: TGTGCCACCAGCTCTCAGGGAGACGGGGAGCTGTTTTTT
v_call: TRBV29-1; j_call: TRBJ1-3; d_call: -; clone_size: many; cdr3_aa: CSVEGTGFGNTIYF; cdr3_nt: TGCAGCGTTGAAGGCACAGGGTTTGGAAACACCATATATTTT
v_call: TRBV10-3; j_call: TRBJ2-5; d_call: -; clone_size: -; cdr3_aa: CAISVGGQQETQYF; cdr3_nt: TGTGCCATCAGTGTTGGCGGGCAGCAAGAGACCCAGTACTTC
v_call: TRBV25-1; j_call: TRBJ1-1; d_call: -; clone_size: once; cdr3_aa: CASSEYLGRGYTEAFF; cdr3_nt: TGTGCCAGCAGTGAATATTTAGGACGGGGGTACACTGAAGCTTTCTTT
v_call: TRBV5-6; j_call: TRBJ1-6; d_call: -; clone_size: many; cdr3_aa: CASSLPGTNSPLHF; cdr3_nt: TGTGCCAGCAGCTTGCCAGGGACCAATTCACCCCTCCACTTT
v_call: TRBV7-9; j_call: TRBJ2-7; d_call: -; clone_size: few; cdr3_aa: CASSLSINYEQYF; cdr3_nt: TGTGCCAGCAGCTTAAGTATCAACTACGAGCAGTACTTC
v_call: TRBV6-5; j_call: TRBJ2-7; d_call: -; clone_size: -; cdr3_aa: CASSGQGGPYEQYF; cdr3_nt: TGTGCCAGCAGTGGACAGGGAGGGCCCTACGAGCAGTACTTC
v_call: TRBV7-9; j_call: TRBJ2-5; d_call: TRBD1; clone_size: -; cdr3_aa: CASSQDRGGVQETQYF; cdr3_nt: TGTGCCAGCAGCCAAGACAGGGGGGGAGTCCAAGAGACCCAGTACTTC
v_call: TRBV5-5; j_call: TRBJ2-7; d_call: TRBD2; clone_size: few; cdr3_aa: CATSVSGGPEQYF; cdr3_nt: TGTGCCACCTCGGTTAGCGGGGGGCCCGAGCAGTACTTC
v_call: TRBV2; j_call: TRBJ1-1; d_call: -; clone_size: -; cdr3_aa: CASSGHRAENSEAFF; cdr3_nt: TGTGCCAGCAGTGGCCATCGTGCAGAGAACAGTGAAGCTTTCTTT
v_call: TRBV19; j_call: TRBJ1-2; d_call: -; clone_size: many; cdr3_aa: CASSIDSYGYTF; cdr3_nt: TGTGCCAGTAGTATCGACAGCTATGGCTACACCTTC
v_call: TRBV7-2; j_call: TRBJ1-6; d_call: -; clone_size: few; cdr3_aa: CASSQDPVQGGNSPLHF; cdr3_nt: TGTGCCAGCAGCCAAGATCCAGTGCAGGGAGGCAATTCACCCCTCCACTTT
v_call: TRBV25-1; j_call: TRBJ1-6; d_call: -; clone_size: -; cdr3_aa: CASSATAPGSPLHF; cdr3_nt: TGTGCCAGCAGTGCGACAGCGCCGGGTTCACCCCTCCACTTT
v_call: TRBV10-3; j_call: TRBJ2-5; d_call: -; clone_size: -; cdr3_aa: CAISPVGGSGTQETQYF; cdr3_nt: TGTGCCATCAGTCCCGTAGGTGGGTCTGGGACCCAAGAGACCCAGTACTTC
v_call: TRBV19; j_call: TRBJ1-2; d_call: -; clone_size: -; cdr3_aa: CASSTQRTVSDGYTF; cdr3_nt: TGTGCCAGTAGTACGCAACGGACAGTTTCGGATGGCTACACCTTC
v_call: TRBV19; j_call: TRBJ2-5; d_call: -; clone_size: many; cdr3_aa: CASSGGRQETQYF; cdr3_nt: TGTGCCAGTAGTGGTGGCAGACAAGAGACCCAGTACTTC